The 21 T cell receptor beta chains listed next were all sequenced from one sample in a study of PD-1 blockade in mismatch repair-deficient tumors. Assay: immunoSEQ multiplex PCR; the TCRdb copy retains only in-frame clones and omits some. The profile shows approximately 25,000 clones, about 83% of them singletons. Sequences were derived from peripheral blood, sampled 12 weeks after starting pembrolizumab. The receptors were gathered from an adult with mismatch repair-deficient cancer.

The chain joins TRBV11-2 to TRBJ2-3; D remains ambiguous. CDR3 length: 13 amino acids. Germline CDR1 is SGHAT and CDR2 is FQNNGV. Trimming took 5 bases from V and 6 from J, leaving 12 bases between them. The CDR3: CASSPRPSDTQYF. The CDR3 DNA sequence: TGTGCCAGCAGCCCGAGACCATCGGATACGCAGTATTTT.

The V gene is TRBV28, the J gene TRBJ2-3; D is ambiguous. V lost 3 bases and J lost 5, with 12 bases in between. The CDR3 has 14 residues. Germline lookup yields CDR1 MDHEN and CDR2 SYDVKM. The CDR3: CASSFGLRGDTQYF. The DNA for the CDR3 is TGTGCCAGCAGTTTTGGGCTGCGTGGAGATACGCAGTATTTT.

The V call is TRBV5-5, the J call TRBJ2-7; 8 bases are shared with TRBD2. Germline V lookup: CDR1 SGHKS, CDR2 YYEKEE (reference sequence). CDR3 length: 15 residues. Trimming at V came to 2 bases and at J to 5 bases, leaving 9 bases not matched to a gene. CDR3 bases: TGTGCCAGCAGCTTTTCGCGGGAGGCGCATAACGAGCAGTACTTC. It codes for CASSFSREAHNEQYF. Supplemented by reference TRBV5-5 and TRBJ2-7, the full variable domain reads DAGVTQSPTHLIKTRGQQVTLRCSPISGHKSVSWYQQVLGQGPQFIFQYYEKEERGRGNFPDRFSARQFPNYSSELNVNALLLGDSALYLCASSFSREAHNEQYFGPGTRLTVT.

The chain combines TRBV21-1 with TRBJ2-3; the listed D gene, TRBD2, was not tested against the DNA. TRBV21-1 is a recognized pseudogene. This CDR3 contains 16 residues. CDR3: CASEEGPSGTTDTQYF. CDR3 nucleotides: TGTGCCAGCGAGGAGGGGCCTAGCGGAACCACAGATACGCAGTATTTT.

The chain uses TRBV23-1 and TRBJ2-6; D unresolved. TRBV23-1 is an open reading frame whose function is uncertain. This CDR3 region has 16 residues. V was cut by 5 bases and J by 5 bases, with 16 bases left in between. This CDR3 reads CASSGKQQSRANVLTF. In DNA form, the CDR3 reads TGCGCCAGCAGTGGCAAGCAACAAAGTCGGGCCAACGTCCTGACTTTC.

The chain recombines TRBV6-5 with TRBJ1-5; the match to TRBD1 covers 8 bases. This CDR3 has 15 amino acids. Per the germline V gene, CDR1 is MNHEY and CDR2 is SVGAGI. V lost 6 bases to trimming and J lost 1 base; unmatched junction nucleotides: 5. DNA for the CDR3: TGTGCCAGCAGGAGTAGACAGGGGAGCAATCAGCCCCAGCATTTT. Translating gives CASRSRQGSNQPQHF.

The chain links TRBV19 to TRBJ1-2, with a possible D match to TRBD1 (5 bases). Trimming cost V 5 bases and J 1 base, with 11 bases left between them. The CDR3 covers 14 residues. CDR1 is LNHDA and CDR2 is SQIVND in the germline V gene (reference sequence). CDR3 in amino acids: CASSPQGGNYGYTF. CDR3 nucleotides: TGTGCCAGTAGTCCCCAGGGAGGTAACTATGGCTACACCTTC.

The genes are TRBV18 and TRBJ2-7; weak D call: TRBD2 (7 bases). Germline CDR1 KGHSH, CDR2 LQKENI. The CDR3 has 14 residues. V dropped 0 bases and J dropped 12 bases, with 18 bases sitting between them. The CDR3 sequence: CASSPPLAGAQLYF. The CDR3 DNA reads TGTGCCAGCTCACCACCGTTGGCGGGGGCTCAGCTGTACTTC.

This clone has a handful of counts. In DNA form, the CDR3 reads TGTGCCTGGAGTCATGGCTACGAGCAGTACTTC. Its translation is CAWSHGYEQYF. The chain joins TRBV30 to TRBJ2-7, with D uncertain. The CDR3 is 11 amino acids. The V gene's germline CDR1 is GTSNPN and CDR2 SVGIG (reference sequence). Trimming cost V 2 bases and J 3 bases, with 5 bases left between them.

V and J are TRBV9 and TRBJ2-5; TRBD2 is a possible D gene (7 bases). Trimming stripped 8 bases from V and 3 bases from J, with 20 bases between. The CDR3 covers 15 residues. CDR1 and CDR2 (germline): SGDLS, YYNGEE. Here the CDR3 DNA reads TGTGCCAGAGGGGGAGGGGGAAGCGGAAAAGAGACCCAGTACTTC. Translated: CARGGGGSGKETQYF.

The chain links TRBV5-1 to TRBJ2-7; D is uncertain. V lost 1 base to trimming and J lost 5 bases, with 7 bases between them. The CDR3 has 12 residues. Germline V CDR1 and CDR2: SGHRS, YFSETQ. CDR3 nucleotide sequence: TGCGCCAGCAGCTTGCGGCCGGACGAGCAGTACTTC. It translates to CASSLRPDEQYF.

This chain uses TRBV11-2 with TRBJ2-1; D unresolved. Between the trimmed V and J ends, which lost 3 bases and 10 bases, there was a span of 7 bases. CDR1 and CDR2 from the germline V gene are SGHAT and FQNNGV. The CDR3 has 11 residues. CDR3 region: CASSFRGEQFF. CDR3 coding DNA: TGTGCCAGCAGCTTCCGTGGGGAGCAGTTCTTC.

The V gene is TRBV27, the J gene TRBJ1-2; the D is unclear. Looked up from germline, CDR1 is MNHEY and CDR2 is SMNVEV (reference sequence). Trimming cost V 6 bases and J 2 bases, with 16 bases left between them. This CDR3 spans 15 amino acids. The CDR3 region is CASSSGLSGNYGYTF. CDR3 DNA sequence: TGTGCCAGCAGCTCCGGACTTTCGGGAAACTATGGCTACACCTTC.

The rearrangement links TRBV28 to TRBJ1-2; TRBD1 matches 11 bases. With 1 base clipped from V and 4 bases from J, the junction kept 11 bases outside the gene matches. The CDR3 covers 18 residues. Germline V lookup: CDR1 MDHEN, CDR2 SYDVKM. This chain's CDR3 is CASSLSGQGVLTGYGYTF. CDR3 nucleotides: TGTGCCAGCAGTTTATCGGGACAGGGGGTTCTTACCGGCTATGGCTACACCTTC.

The chain couples TRBV11-2 to TRBJ2-1; 7 nucleotides line up with TRBD2. Looked up from germline, CDR1 is SGHAT and CDR2 is FQNNGV. The junction had 1 base not matched to a gene; V was cut back by 1 base and J by 4 bases. The CDR3 spans 14 residues. CDR3 protein: CASSLAGGYNEQFF. Here the CDR3 DNA reads TGTGCCAGCAGCTTAGCGGGAGGTTACAATGAGCAGTTCTTC.

This clone has only one observation. The chain has TRBV6-6 and TRBJ1-2; D may be TRBD1 (5 bases). The CDR3 totals 13 residues. Trimming removed 6 bases from V and 6 bases from J, with 14 bases in between. Germline V gene lookup returns CDR1 MNHNY and CDR2 SVGAGI (reference sequence). The CDR3 loop is CASRQTVFNGYTF. CDR3 in DNA: TGTGCCAGCAGGCAGACAGTTTTCAATGGCTACACCTTC.

The genes are TRBV11-2 and TRBJ2-3, with D maybe TRBD1 (6 bases). The CDR3 runs to 19 residues. The V gene lost 1 base and the J gene lost 2 bases, with 22 bases spanning the gap. CDR1 is SGHAT and CDR2 is FQNNGV in the germline V gene. CDR3 region: CASSLAVGGRTAYTDTQYF. DNA of the CDR3: TGTGCCAGCAGCTTAGCGGTTGGTGGTCGGACAGCTTACACAGATACGCAGTATTTT.

This chain links TRBV29-1 with TRBJ2-3; maybe TRBD2 (6 bases). The CDR3 is 14 residues long. Trimming removed 3 bases at V and 1 base at J, with 11 bases between. CDR1 and CDR2 from the germline V gene are SQVTM and ANQGSEA. In nucleotides, the CDR3 is TGCAGCGTTGACGGGGGAGGCCGCACAGATACGCAGTATTTT. It is translated as CSVDGGGRTDTQYF.

The rearrangement uses TRBV4-2 and TRBJ2-5, with a possible D match to TRBD1 (6 bases). V dropped 0 bases and J dropped 1 base, with 9 bases sitting between them. This CDR3 is built from 15 residues. The germline gives CDR1 LGHNA, CDR2 YNFKEQ. Here the CDR3 DNA reads TGTGCCAGCAGCCAAGATAGAGGGGGCCAAGAGACCCAGTACTTC. It is translated as CASSQDRGGQETQYF.

The chain has TRBV28 and TRBJ2-5, with 8 bases that match TRBD2. V lost 2 bases to trimming and J lost 4 bases; unmatched junction nucleotides: 12. Germline V CDR1 and CDR2: MDHEN, SYDVKM. This CDR3 has 17 amino acids. CDR3 region: CASSLAGGTGRRETQYF. CDR3 nucleotide sequence: TGTGCCAGCAGTTTAGCGGGGGGAACAGGGCGGAGAGAGACCCAGTACTTC. Based on the CDR3 plus reference TRBV28 and TRBJ2-5, the full variable domain is DVKVTQSSRYLVKRTGEKVFLECVQDMDHENMFWYRQDPGLGLRLIYFSYDVKMKEKGDIPEGYSVSREKKERFSLILESASTNQTSMYLCASSLAGGTGRRETQYFGPGTRLLVL.

With respect to this clone: At the DNA level, this CDR3 is encoded by other sequences in the same sample as well. The V and J genes are TRBV6-5 and TRBJ1-4; TRBD1 aligns across 12 bases. V shed 2 bases and J 8 bases; nucleotides not matched to a gene: 6. Germline V gene data show CDR1 as MNHEY and CDR2 as SVGAGI. There are 16 residues in the CDR3. The CDR3 DNA sequence: TGTGCCAGCAGTTACCGACGGGACAGGGGGCCGGAAAAACTGTTTTTT. It encodes CASSYRRDRGPEKLFF.